These 12 T cell receptor beta chains were all obtained from the same sample, sequenced in a study of T cell responses to AZD1222 COVID-19 vaccine. Only in-frame clones appear in the TCRdb table, and some are missing; sequencing was by immunoSEQ multiplex PCR. The sample includes some 110,000 clones, around 88% of them seen just once. The sequenced sample was peripheral blood, obtained on day 0 of AZD1222 vaccination. These TCRs come from an adult in good health.

CDR3 DNA: TGTGCCAGCAGCTTAGGACCGGGACAAAACACCGGGGAGCTGTTTTTT. This sequence encodes CASSLGPGQNTGELFF. The chain joins TRBV7-6 to TRBJ2-2; a weak D match, TRBD1 (6 bases). This CDR3 contains 16 residues. CDR1 is SGHVS and CDR2 is FNYEAQ in the germline V gene. V gave up 1 base and J gave up 2 bases, with 11 bases separating them. The whole variable domain, remainder taken from reference TRBV7-6 and TRBJ2-2, is GAGVSQSPRYKVTKRGQDVALRCDPISGHVSLYWYRQALGQGPEFLTYFNYEAQQDKSGLPNDRFSAERPEGSISTLTIQRTEQRDSAMYRCASSLGPGQNTGELFFGEGSRLTVL.

The chain has TRBV2 and TRBJ1-1; maybe TRBD1 (5 bases). Germline V gives CDR1 SNHLY, CDR2 FYNNEI. The length of the CDR3 is 13 residues. Trimming took 5 bases from V and 10 from J, leaving 17 bases between them. CDR3 sequence reads: CASSPIPRGGAFF. In DNA form, the CDR3 reads TGTGCCAGCAGTCCGATCCCTCGCGGGGGAGCTTTCTTT.

The V and J genes are TRBV7-3 and TRBJ2-3; D might be TRBD2 (5 bases). The V and J ends lost 5 bases and 0 bases respectively, with 15 bases between them. CDR3 size: 16 residues. Germline V gives CDR1 SGHTA, CDR2 FQGTGA. This CDR3 reads CASSLGIAKSTDTQYF. The CDR3 DNA reads TGTGCCAGCAGCCTAGGCATAGCGAAAAGCACAGATACGCAGTATTTT. The full variable domain, its missing parts supplied by reference TRBV7-3 and TRBJ2-3, is GAGVSQTPSNKVTEKGKYVELRCDPISGHTALYWYRQSLGQGPEFLIYFQGTGAADDSGLPNDRFFAVRPEGSVSTLKIQRTERGDSAVYLCASSLGIAKSTDTQYFGPGTRLTVL.

The V call is TRBV5-1, the J call TRBJ1-4; TRBD1 aligns across 7 bases. From germline, CDR1 is SGHRS and CDR2 YFSETQ. V shed 2 bases, J shed 3 bases, and the junction held 1 base outside the gene matches. The CDR3 has 14 amino acids. In DNA, the CDR3 is TGCGCCAGCAGCTTTCAGGGGGCTAATGAAAAACTGTTTTTT. This sequence encodes CASSFQGANEKLFF.

Comments on this clone: The junction departs from germline at one end; a sequencing error may be responsible. The rearrangement uses TRBV11-2 and TRBJ2-4; perhaps TRBD1 as D (6 bases). This CDR3 spans 16 amino acids. CDR1 and CDR2 from the germline V gene are SGHAT and FQNNGV. CDR3 nucleotide sequence: TGTGCTAGCAGCCCCCGGACAGTTCTAGCCAAAAACATTCAGTACTTC. Amino acid sequence: CASSPRTVLAKNIQYF.

In its sample, this clone was seen a few times. The chain employs TRBV15 and TRBJ2-7; D possibly corresponds to TRBD1 (6 bases). V was pared by 0 bases and J by 3 bases, with 6 bases between. Germline CDR1 reads LNHNV; CDR2 reads YYDKDF (reference sequence). The CDR3 runs to 13 residues. CDR3 loop: CATSRETGYEQYF. The CDR3 coding sequence is TGTGCCACCAGCAGAGAGACAGGCTACGAGCAGTACTTC.

This sequence joins TRBV5-1 and TRBJ2-7; the D gene is possibly TRBD1 (6 bases). Per germline, CDR1 SGHRS and CDR2 YFSETQ. CDR3 size: 16 residues. V was cut by 4 bases and J by 0 bases, with 17 bases left in between. CDR3 DNA: TGCGCCAGCAGCCCCATCGGACAGATCAGCTCCTACGAGCAGTACTTC. This gives the protein CASSPIGQISSYEQYF.

The chain joins TRBV9 to TRBJ2-7, with TRBD1 matching 10 bases. With V trimmed by 2 bases and J by 1 base, 6 bases remained unmatched. The germline CDR1 and CDR2 sequences are SGDLS and YYNGEE. The CDR3 has 16 amino acids. For the CDR3, the DNA is TGTGCCAGCAGCGTCCGCCGGGACAGGGGTTCCTACGAGCAGTACTTC. Translated, it gives CASSVRRDRGSYEQYF.

The chain carries TRBV27 and TRBJ2-2, with 8 bases fitting TRBD2. In germline, CDR1 is MNHEY, CDR2 SMNVEV (reference sequence). The ends lost 7 bases at V and 2 bases at J; junction bases unmatched: 21. The CDR3 spans 20 residues. For the CDR3, the DNA is TGTGCCAGCACCATGTGGGGTGGAGTAGCGGGGACTTATAACACCGGGGAGCTGTTTTTT. This codes for CASTMWGGVAGTYNTGELFF.

This clone was seen more than once but under ten times. The J gene is TRBJ1-1, the V gene TRBV5-4, with D unresolved. There are 14 residues in the CDR3. Germline V gene lookup returns CDR1 SGHNT and CDR2 YYREEE (reference sequence). Trimming removed 0 bases from V and 1 base from J, with 7 bases in between. Here the CDR3 reads CASSLGRQNTEAFF. The CDR3 bases are TGTGCCAGCAGCTTGGGCCGGCAGAACACTGAAGCTTTCTTT.

CDR3 amino acids: CASSSPGTSEEDTQYF. The DNA for the CDR3 is TGTGCCAGCAGCTCCCCCGGGACTAGCGAGGAAGATACGCAGTATTTT. This chain links TRBV7-8 with TRBJ2-3; TRBD2 matches 10 bases. Germline CDR1 and CDR2: SGHVS and FQNEAQ. The CDR3 length is 16 residues. The junction had 9 bases not matched to a gene; V was cut back by 4 bases and J by 5 bases.

This clone is a singleton in its sample. The V call is TRBV6-5, the J call TRBJ2-7; TRBD1 matches 9 bases. The V segment lost 10 bases and the J segment 1 base; nucleotides outside the gene matches: 5. This CDR3 is 13 amino acids long. Germline CDR1 is MNHEY and CDR2 is SVGAGI. The chain's CDR3 is CATGGTGSYEQYF. The CDR3 DNA reads TGTGCCACCGGCGGGACAGGGTCCTACGAGCAGTACTTC.